This passage covers 19 T cell receptor beta chains from one sample sequenced in a study of shared clonotypes between healthy human individuals. The table came from immunoSEQ multiplex PCR; TCRdb's copy has only in-frame clones and leaves some out. The sample consists of 2,100,000 or so clones, approximately 94% of them appearing once. The sample consisted of naive CD4+ T cells sorted from blood. Subset given: CD45RA+ positively selected. All receptors come from a young man in good health.

V and J are TRBV7-2 and TRBJ1-2, with no clear D. Germline loops: CDR1 SGHTA, CDR2 FQGNSA. This CDR3 region has 13 residues. Deletions cut 1 base from V and 7 bases from J, with 10 bases between. The CDR3 sequence is CASSLGYLGGYTF. DNA for the CDR3: TGTGCCAGCAGCTTAGGTTATCTGGGTGGCTACACCTTC.

The J gene is TRBJ2-7, the V gene TRBV5-1; 9 bases line up with TRBD1. The CDR3 sequence is 15 residues long. The V segment lost 4 bases and the J segment 5 bases; nucleotides outside the gene matches: 10. CDR1 and CDR2 (germline): SGHRS, YFSETQ. DNA for the CDR3: TGCGCCAGCAGCCGAACCGGGACAGGGATCCACGAGCAGTACTTC. It encodes CASSRTGTGIHEQYF. The whole variable domain, filled in from reference TRBV5-1 and TRBJ2-7, reads KAGVTQTPRYLIKTRGQQVTLSCSPISGHRSVSWYQQTPGQGLQFLFEYFSETQRNKGNFPGRFSGRQFSNSRSEMNVSTLELGDSALYLCASSRTGTGIHEQYFGPGTRLTVT.

The chain recombines TRBV27 with TRBJ1-5; D uncertain. The CDR3 extends over 13 amino acids. V lost 5 bases and J 5 bases, leaving 10 bases between the germline ends. Germline loops: CDR1 MNHEY, CDR2 SMNVEV (reference sequence). CDR3 in amino acids: CASSNRGDQPQHF. For the CDR3, the DNA is TGTGCCAGCAGTAATCGCGGAGATCAGCCCCAGCATTTT.

The V gene is TRBV5-1, the J gene TRBJ1-2, with D maybe TRBD1 (6 bases). Germline assignment: CDR1 SGHRS and CDR2 YFSETQ. Trimming cost V 4 bases and J 10 bases, with 14 bases left between them. The CDR3 runs 12 residues. CDR3 sequence: CASSDTGNAYTF. The CDR3 DNA is TGCGCCAGCAGCGACACAGGGAACGCCTACACCTTC.

This chain joins TRBV5-1 and TRBJ2-1; 8 bases match TRBD2. The CDR3 loop spans 14 amino acids. Germline CDR1 and CDR2: SGHRS and YFSETQ. The V and J ends lost 5 bases and 0 bases, in that order; junction bases with no gene match: 1. CDR3 amino acids: CASRLAASYNEQFF. The DNA of the CDR3 is TGCGCCAGCAGACTAGCGGCCTCCTACAATGAGCAGTTCTTC.

This sequence joins TRBV10-3 and TRBJ2-5; D not resolved. Per the germline V gene, CDR1 is ENHRY and CDR2 is SYGVKD. Trimming took 3 bases from V and 7 from J, leaving 12 bases between them. The CDR3 length is 13 residues. The CDR3 nucleotides read TGTGCCATCAGTGATAACAGCCGATGGACCCAGTACTTC. It encodes CAISDNSRWTQYF.

In DNA, the CDR3 is TGTGCCAGCAGGGAGACCCAGTACTTC. It codes for CASRETQYF. J is TRBJ2-5 and V is TRBV2; no firm D call. Germline V lookup: CDR1 SNHLY, CDR2 FYNNEI. V was clipped by 6 bases and J by 5 bases, with 1 base between them. The CDR3 totals 9 residues. Full variable domain (missing parts from reference TRBV2 and TRBJ2-5): EPEVTQTPSHQVTQMGQEVILRCVPISNHLYFYWYRQILGQKVEFLVSFYNNEISEKSEIFDDQFSVERPDGSNFTLKIRSTKLEDSAMYFCASRETQYFGPGTRLLVL.

The gene calls are TRBV12-5 and TRBJ2-5; D might be TRBD1 or TRBD2, each matching 5 bases. The CDR3 sequence is 14 residues long. CDR1 is LGHNT and CDR2 is FRNRAP in the germline V gene. The V end was cut by 5 bases, the J end by 3 bases, with 13 bases between. The chain's CDR3 is CASGPRDGKETQYF. In DNA, the CDR3 is TGTGCTAGTGGTCCCCGGGACGGAAAAGAGACCCAGTACTTC.

The CDR3 nucleotides read TGTGCCTGGAGTCAGAAGACAGGGGCTAAAACCTTC. It codes for CAWSQKTGAKTF. J is TRBJ1-2 and V is TRBV30, with 8 bases lining up with TRBD1. V trimming: 2 bases; J trimming: 14 bases; junction bases outside the gene matches: 10. This CDR3 contains 12 residues. The germline V gene encodes CDR1 GTSNPN and CDR2 SVGIG (reference sequence).

The V gene is TRBV5-1, the J gene TRBJ2-7, with 8 positions matching TRBD1. V was pared by 1 base and J by 2 bases, with 5 bases of the junction left unmatched. CDR3 size: 15 residues. Germline V gene data show CDR1 as SGHRS and CDR2 as YFSETQ. Here the CDR3 DNA reads TGCGCCAGCAGCTTGCGCGGACAGGGCCCCTACGAGCAGTACTTC. This translates into CASSLRGQGPYEQYF.

J is TRBJ2-3 and V is TRBV5-1, with D tentatively TRBD2 (5 bases). The V and J ends lost 0 bases and 6 bases respectively, with 11 bases between them. The CDR3 contains 14 residues. CDR1 SGHRS and CDR2 YFSETQ come from the germline V gene. The CDR3 nucleotides read TGCGCCAGCAGCTTGGCGGGATGGCTGGATACGCAGTATTTT. Translation gives CASSLAGWLDTQYF.

The chain has TRBV11-3 and TRBJ2-1; 12 positions agree with TRBD2. CDR3 length: 15 amino acids. Germline V CDR1 and CDR2: SGHNT, YENEEA. Trimming cost V 1 base and J 6 bases; bases outside gene matches: 1. The CDR3 protein is CASSLGTSGVNEQFF. CDR3 nucleotide sequence: TGTGCCAGCAGCTTAGGGACTAGCGGGGTCAATGAGCAGTTCTTC.

The rearrangement links TRBV19 to TRBJ2-7, with TRBD1 identical over 8 bases. V was clipped by 7 bases and J by 4 bases; unmatched bases: 6. The length of the CDR3 is 13 residues. Germline CDR1 LNHDA, CDR2 SQIVND (reference sequence). CDR3 in DNA: TGTGCCAGTAACCGAGGACAGGGATACGAGCAGTACTTC. Its protein is CASNRGQGYEQYF.

The gene calls are TRBV4-1 and TRBJ2-7, with TRBD2 matching over 14 bases. CDR1 MGHRA and CDR2 YSYEKL come from the germline V gene. The CDR3 consists of 15 residues. The V and J ends lost 4 bases and 6 bases, in that order; junction bases with no gene match: 5. In DNA, the CDR3 is TGCGCCAGCAGCCGAGGACTAGCGGGGGGAGTCGAGCAGTACTTC. This encodes CASSRGLAGGVEQYF.

The gene calls are TRBV15 and TRBJ1-4; no clear D. The V and J ends lost 7 bases and 4 bases respectively, with 7 bases between them. CDR1 is LNHNV and CDR2 is YYDKDF in the germline V gene (reference sequence). This CDR3 has 12 amino acids. The CDR3 bases are TGTGCCACCAAACAAATTAATGAAAAACTGTTTTTT. This encodes CATKQINEKLFF.

This chain uses TRBV5-4 with TRBJ1-1, with D maybe TRBD1 (5 bases). The CDR3 is made up of 14 amino acids. Trimming removed 1 base at V and 1 base at J, with 8 bases between. The V gene's germline CDR1 is SGHNT and CDR2 YYREEE (reference sequence). The CDR3 spells CASSLLDRNTEAFF. The CDR3 coding sequence is TGTGCCAGCAGCTTGTTAGACAGGAACACTGAAGCTTTCTTT. Supplemented by reference TRBV5-4 and TRBJ1-1, the full variable domain reads ETGVTQSPTHLIKTRGQQVTLRCSSQSGHNTVSWYQQALGQGPQFIFQYYREEENGRGNFPPRFSGLQFPNYSSELNVNALELDDSALYLCASSLLDRNTEAFFGQGTRLTVV.

This clone was detected only once. The J gene is TRBJ2-3, the V gene TRBV6-6, with TRBD2 identical over 7 bases. Germline V lookup: CDR1 MNHNY, CDR2 SVGAGI (reference sequence). The CDR3 is 16 amino acids. V gave up 4 bases and J gave up 0 bases; unmatched junction bases: 7. This CDR3 reads CASSSSSGGSTDTQYF. The CDR3, as DNA: TGTGCCAGCAGTTCGTCTAGCGGAGGGAGCACAGATACGCAGTATTTT.

The chain combines TRBV4-1 with TRBJ1-5, with D maybe TRBD1 (5 bases). The CDR3 is 16 amino acids. From germline, CDR1 is MGHRA and CDR2 YSYEKL. V was clipped by 1 base and J by 9 bases, with 19 bases between them. The CDR3 spells CASSQGPSGPWGPQHF. The CDR3 nucleotides read TGCGCCAGCAGCCAAGGACCCTCGGGACCCTGGGGGCCCCAGCATTTT.

The chain recombines TRBV5-1 with TRBJ1-4, with D maybe TRBD1 (6 bases). Trimming removed 0 bases from V and 7 bases from J, with 13 bases in between. The CDR3 contains 15 residues. Looked up from germline, CDR1 is SGHRS and CDR2 is YFSETQ. This chain's CDR3 is CASSLGTKGGEKLFF. The CDR3 DNA reads as TGCGCCAGCAGCTTGGGGACTAAGGGGGGTGAAAAACTGTTTTTT.